The table lists the clone carrying this T cell receptor (beta chain) with many counts. What it recognizes is unknown. To make TCR beta libraries, researchers used iRepertoire HTBI primers and Arm-PCR of CDR3 regions. TCRdb passed the multiplex PCR reads through MiXCR, listing each CDR3 protein once. This repertoire shows fewer than 400,000 distinct CDR3 sequences, roughly 20% found once; its top ten account for more than 20%. Time point defined: persistent/refractory GD, antithyroid drugs over 5 years with positive TRAb. RNA from PBMCs was the source of the TCR library. The data are from a study of regulatory T cells in long-lasting Graves disease. V shed 5 bases and J shed 7 bases, with 8 bases lying between them. The germline CDR1 and CDR2 sequences are MDHEN and SYDVKM. The CDR3 sequence is 12 residues long. Overall study results and limits: Small sample size may have lowered accuracy.

The specimen comprised peripheral blood mononuclear cells (PBMCs), sampled when the disease was refractory, from a patient treated with antithyroid drugs. The chain combines TRBV28 with TRBJ2-2, with D uncertain. This TCR was recovered from a female donor with Graves disease. The CDR3 DNA reads TGTGCCAGCAGTCTTCTAAACGGGGAGCTGTTTTTT. Protein sequence: CASSLLNGELFF.